This entry describes one TCR beta chain. The data derive from a study of blood T cell repertoires in COVID-19. Per the germline V gene, CDR1 is SGHAT and CDR2 is FQNNGV. V lost 1 base, J lost 1 base, and 10 bases lay in between. The CDR3 spans 15 residues. Sequencing used immunoSEQ multiplex PCR; TCRdb keeps in-frame clones, though not all of them. Here the sample spans 53,000 or so clones, roughly 90% being singletons. This clonotype originated in a human donor in a cohort sampled during active COVID-19. The source material was peripheral blood. V gene TRBV11-2 combines with J gene TRBJ1-1; D unclear. CDR3 amino acids: CASSLVSAGNTEAFF. CDR3 coding DNA: TGTGCCAGCAGCTTAGTGTCTGCGGGGAACACTGAAGCTTTCTTT.